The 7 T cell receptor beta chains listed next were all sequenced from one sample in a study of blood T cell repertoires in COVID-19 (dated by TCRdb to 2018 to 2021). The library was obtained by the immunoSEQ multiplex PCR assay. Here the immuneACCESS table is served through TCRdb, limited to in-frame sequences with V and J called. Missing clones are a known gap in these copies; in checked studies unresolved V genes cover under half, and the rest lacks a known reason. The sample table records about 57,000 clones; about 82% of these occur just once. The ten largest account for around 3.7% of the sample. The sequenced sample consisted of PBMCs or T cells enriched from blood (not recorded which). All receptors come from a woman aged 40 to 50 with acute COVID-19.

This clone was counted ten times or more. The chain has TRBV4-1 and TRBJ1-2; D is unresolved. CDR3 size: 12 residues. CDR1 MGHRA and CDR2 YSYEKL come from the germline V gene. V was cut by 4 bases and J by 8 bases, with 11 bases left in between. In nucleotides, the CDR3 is TGCGCCAGCAGCCCGGAGCCCGGAGGCTACACCTTC. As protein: CASSPEPGGYTF.

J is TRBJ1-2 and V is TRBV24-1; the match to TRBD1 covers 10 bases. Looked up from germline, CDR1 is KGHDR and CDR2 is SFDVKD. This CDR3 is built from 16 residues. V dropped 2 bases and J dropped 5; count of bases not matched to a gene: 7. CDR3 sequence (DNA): TGTGCCACCAGTGATTCGACAGGGGGCAAAATGTATGGCTACACCTTC. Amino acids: CATSDSTGGKMYGYTF.

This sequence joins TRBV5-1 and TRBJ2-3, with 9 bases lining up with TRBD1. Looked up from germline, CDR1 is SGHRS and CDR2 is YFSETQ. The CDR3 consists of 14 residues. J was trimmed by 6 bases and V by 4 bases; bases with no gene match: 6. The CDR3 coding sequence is TGCGCCAGCAGCGCACAGGGGGCGTACGATACGCAGTATTTT. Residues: CASSAQGAYDTQYF.

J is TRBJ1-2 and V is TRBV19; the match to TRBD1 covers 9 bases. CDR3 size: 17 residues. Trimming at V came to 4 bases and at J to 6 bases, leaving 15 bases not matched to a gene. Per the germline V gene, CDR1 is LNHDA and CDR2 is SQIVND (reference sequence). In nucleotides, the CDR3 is TGTGCCAGTAGTACCGGAACCGCTCCGGGACAGGGCGATGGCTACACCTTC. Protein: CASSTGTAPGQGDGYTF.

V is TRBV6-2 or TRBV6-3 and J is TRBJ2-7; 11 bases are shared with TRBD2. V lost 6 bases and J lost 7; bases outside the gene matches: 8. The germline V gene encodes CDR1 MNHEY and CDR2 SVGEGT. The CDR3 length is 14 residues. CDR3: CASSSGLAGTEQYV. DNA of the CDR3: TGTGCCAGCAGCTCCGGACTAGCGGGTACGGAGCAGTACGTC.

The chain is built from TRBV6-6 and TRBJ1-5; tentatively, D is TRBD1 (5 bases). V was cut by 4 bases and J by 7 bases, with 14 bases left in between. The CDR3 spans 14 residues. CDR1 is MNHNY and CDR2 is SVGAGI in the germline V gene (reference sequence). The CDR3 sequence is CASSSGYGAQPQHF. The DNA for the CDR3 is TGTGCCAGCAGTTCCGGGTATGGGGCCCAGCCCCAGCATTTT.

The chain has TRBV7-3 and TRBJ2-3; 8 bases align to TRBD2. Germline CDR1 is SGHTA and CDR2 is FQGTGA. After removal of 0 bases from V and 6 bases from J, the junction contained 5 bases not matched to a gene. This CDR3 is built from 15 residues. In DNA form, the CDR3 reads TGTGCCAGCAGCTTAACTAGCGGGATATCGGATACGCAGTATTTT. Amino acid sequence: CASSLTSGISDTQYF. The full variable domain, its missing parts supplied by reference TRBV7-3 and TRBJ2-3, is GAGVSQTPSNKVTEKGKYVELRCDPISGHTALYWYRQSLGQGPEFLIYFQGTGAADDSGLPNDRFFAVRPEGSVSTLKIQRTERGDSAVYLCASSLTSGISDTQYFGPGTRLTVL.